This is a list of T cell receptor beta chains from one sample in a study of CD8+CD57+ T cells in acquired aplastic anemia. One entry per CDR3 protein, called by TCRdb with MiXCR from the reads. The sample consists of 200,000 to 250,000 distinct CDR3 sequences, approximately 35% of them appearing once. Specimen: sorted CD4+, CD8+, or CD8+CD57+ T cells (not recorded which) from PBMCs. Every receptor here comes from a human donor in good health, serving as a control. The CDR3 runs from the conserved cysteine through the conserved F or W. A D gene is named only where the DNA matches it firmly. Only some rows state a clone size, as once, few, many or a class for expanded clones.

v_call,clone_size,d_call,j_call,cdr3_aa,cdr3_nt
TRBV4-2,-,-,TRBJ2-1,CASSQVLGGEQFF,TGTGCCAGCAGCCAAGTTCTGGGCGGGGAGCAGTTCTTC
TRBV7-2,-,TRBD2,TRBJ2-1,CASSLAWREVEQFF,TGTGCCAGCAGCTTAGCCTGGCGGGAGGTTGAGCAGTTCTTC
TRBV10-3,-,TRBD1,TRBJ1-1,CAIQGASMNTEAFF,TGTGCCATACAGGGGGCATCCATGAACACTGAAGCTTTCTTT
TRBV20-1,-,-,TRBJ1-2,CRASHGDLNYGYTF,TGCCGTGCTAGCCACGGTGACCTTAACTATGGCTACACCTTC
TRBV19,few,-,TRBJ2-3,CASSTGSSDTQYF,TGTGCCAGTAGTACAGGGTCCTCAGATACGCAGTATTTT
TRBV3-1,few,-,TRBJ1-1,CASSRGAGVSEAFF,TGTGCCAGCAGCCGAGGGGCAGGGGTGAGTGAAGCTTTCTTT
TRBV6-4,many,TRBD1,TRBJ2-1,CASSVGTGVSNEQFF,TGTGCCAGCAGTGTGGGGACAGGGGTCAGCAATGAGCAGTTCTTC
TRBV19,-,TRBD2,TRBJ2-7,CASSIASGSLYGQYF,TGTGCCAGCAGTATCGCAAGCGGGAGCTTGTACGGGCAGTACTTC
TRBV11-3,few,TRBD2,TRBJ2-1,CASSLDLTSGEQFF,TGTGCCAGCAGCTTAGATCTAACTAGCGGAGAGCAGTTCTTC
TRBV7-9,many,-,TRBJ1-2,CASSSGVYYGYTF,TGTGCCAGCAGCTCGGGAGTATACTATGGCTACACCTTC
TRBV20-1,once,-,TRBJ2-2,CSARSSQGYTGEPFF,TGCAGTGCTAGGAGTTCACAGGGTTACACCGGGGAGCCGTTTTTT
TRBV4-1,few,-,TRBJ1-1,CASSHRRDSSNTEAFF,TGCGCCAGCAGCCATCGTCGGGATTCCTCGAACACTGAAGCTTTCTTT
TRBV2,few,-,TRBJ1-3,CASSERTNSGNTICF,TGTGCCAGCAGTGAAAGAACAAACTCTGGAAACACCATATGTTTT
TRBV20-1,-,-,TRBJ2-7,CSATPGRLTSYEQYF,TGCAGTGCTACACCGGGACGGCTTACTTCCTACGAGCAGTACTTC
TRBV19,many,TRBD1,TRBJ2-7,CASSDRGADYEQYF,TGTGCCAGTAGCGACAGGGGTGCGGATTACGAGCAGTACTTC
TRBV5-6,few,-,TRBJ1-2,CASSPQSNYGYTF,TGTGCCAGCAGCCCGCAGAGTAACTATGGCTACACCTTC
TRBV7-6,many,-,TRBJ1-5,CASSFGRTQPQHF,TGTGCCAGCAGCTTTGGACGGACTCAGCCCCAGCATTTT
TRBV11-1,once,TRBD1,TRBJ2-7,CASSLGGTGESYEQYF,TGTGCCAGCAGCTTAGGAGGGACAGGGGAGTCCTACGAGCAGTACTTC
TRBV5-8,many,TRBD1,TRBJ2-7,CASSLGGTGPYEQYF,TGTGCCAGCAGCTTGGGAGGGACAGGGCCCTACGAGCAGTACTTC
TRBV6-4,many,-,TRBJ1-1,CASSPDLGGRAFF,TGTGCCAGCAGCCCAGACCTCGGAGGAAGAGCTTTCTTT
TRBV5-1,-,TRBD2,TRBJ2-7,CASSLRTRTYEQYF,TGCGCCAGCAGCTTACGGACTAGGACCTACGAGCAGTACTTC
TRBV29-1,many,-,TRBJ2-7,CSVGDSYEQYF,TGCAGCGTTGGGGACTCCTACGAGCAGTACTTC
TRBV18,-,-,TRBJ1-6,CASSPQGAYNSPLHF,TGTGCCAGCTCACCACAGGGGGCCTATAATTCACCCCTCCACTTT
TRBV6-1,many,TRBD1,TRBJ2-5,CASRRQGTQETQYF,TGTGCCAGCAGGAGACAGGGGACCCAAGAGACCCAGTACTTC
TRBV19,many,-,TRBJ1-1,CASSMDSPNTEAFF,TGTGCCAGTAGTATGGACAGCCCGAACACTGAAGCTTTCTTT
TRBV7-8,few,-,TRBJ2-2,CANSKGGTGELFF,TGTGCCAACAGCAAAGGGGGCACCGGGGAGCTGTTTTTT
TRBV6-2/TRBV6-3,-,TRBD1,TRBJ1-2,CASSWSPGQPPNYGYTF,TGTGCCAGCAGTTGGTCACCGGGACAGCCCCCTAACTATGGCTACACCTTC
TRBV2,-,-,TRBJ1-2,CASSGPRTLRDGYTF,TGTGCCAGCAGTGGCCCCCGAACTCTCCGGGACGGCTACACCTTC
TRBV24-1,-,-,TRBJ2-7,CATSSSDRTYEQYF,TGTGCCACCAGTTCAAGCGACAGGACCTACGAGCAGTACTTC
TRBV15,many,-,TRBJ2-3,CATSRDWGGGLSTDTQYF,TGTGCCACCAGCAGAGATTGGGGAGGGGGCCTTAGCACAGATACGCAGTATTTT
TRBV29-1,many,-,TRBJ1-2,CSVWTSNYGYTF,TGCAGCGTCTGGACCTCTAACTATGGCTACACCTTC
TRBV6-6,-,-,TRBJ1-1,CASSYTTGYTEAFF,TGTGCCAGCAGTTACACAACAGGGTACACTGAAGCTTTCTTT
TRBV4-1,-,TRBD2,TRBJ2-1,CASSQGRLAGGLGEQFF,TGCGCCAGCAGCCAAGGGAGACTAGCGGGGGGGCTTGGTGAGCAGTTCTTC
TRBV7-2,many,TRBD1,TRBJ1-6,CASSSRTGQNSPLHF,TGTGCCAGCAGCTCGCGGACAGGCCAAAATTCACCCCTCCACTTT
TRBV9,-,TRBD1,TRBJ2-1,CARTGGGTYNEQFF,TGTGCCCGTACAGGGGGCGGAACGTACAATGAGCAGTTCTTC
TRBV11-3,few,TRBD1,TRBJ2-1,CASSSRTGNNEQFF,TGTGCCAGCAGTTCCCGGACAGGGAACAATGAGCAGTTCTTC
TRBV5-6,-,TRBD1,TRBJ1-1,CAGSRDSNTEAFF,TGTGCCGGCAGCAGGGACAGCAACACTGAAGCTTTCTTT
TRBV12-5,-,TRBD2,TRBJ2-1,CASGSAGWDGLASSYNEQFF,TGTGCTAGTGGTTCCGCCGGATGGGACGGACTAGCCAGCTCCTACAATGAGCAGTTCTTC
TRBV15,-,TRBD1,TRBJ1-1,CATSRQGAGTEAFF,TGTGCCACCAGCAGACAGGGGGCGGGCACTGAAGCTTTCTTT
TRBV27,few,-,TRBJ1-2,CASSLSPVANYGYTF,TGTGCCAGCAGTTTATCGCCAGTAGCTAACTATGGCTACACCTTC
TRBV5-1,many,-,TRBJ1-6,CASSFETSNNSPLHF,TGCGCCAGCAGCTTCGAGACATCAAATAATTCACCCCTCCACTTT
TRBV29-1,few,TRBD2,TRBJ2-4,CSVRGLATNIQYF,TGCAGCGTCAGGGGACTAGCGACAAACATTCAGTACTTC
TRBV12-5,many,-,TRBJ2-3,CASGLVIGGMDTQYF,TGTGCTAGTGGTTTGGTCATTGGGGGGATGGATACGCAGTATTTT
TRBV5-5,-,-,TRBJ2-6,CASSLGGYRSGANVLTF,TGTGCCAGCAGCTTGGGAGGGTATCGGTCTGGGGCCAACGTCCTGACTTTC
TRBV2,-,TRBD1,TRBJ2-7,CASTGQGIVNEQYF,TGTGCCAGCACTGGACAGGGGATCGTGAACGAGCAGTACTTC
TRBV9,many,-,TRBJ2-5,CASSVGAKETQYF,TGTGCCAGCAGCGTAGGGGCAAAGGAGACCCAGTACTTC
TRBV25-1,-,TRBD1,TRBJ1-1,CASSDSDRGNTEAFF,TGTGCCAGCAGTGATTCGGACAGGGGAAACACTGAAGCTTTCTTT
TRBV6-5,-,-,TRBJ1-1,CASSWGSSSNTEAFF,TGTGCCAGCAGTTGGGGGTCCAGCTCCAACACTGAAGCTTTCTTT
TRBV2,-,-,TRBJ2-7,CASSESSYEQYF,TGTGCCAGCAGTGAGTCGTCCTACGAGCAGTACTTC
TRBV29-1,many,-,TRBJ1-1,CSGHTNTEAFF,TGCAGCGGTCACACGAACACTGAAGCTTTCTTT
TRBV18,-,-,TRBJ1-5,CASSPPGNSNQPQHF,TGTGCCAGCTCACCACCAGGGAATAGCAATCAGCCCCAGCATTTT
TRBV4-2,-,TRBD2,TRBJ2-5,CASSPILAGVSYF,TGTGCCAGCAGTCCTATCCTAGCGGGCGTCAGTTACTTC
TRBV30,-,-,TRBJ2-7,CAWSDKRVYEQYF,TGTGCCTGGAGCGATAAGCGGGTCTACGAGCAGTACTTC
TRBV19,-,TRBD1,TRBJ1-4,CASSVQGQGNEKLFF,TGTGCCAGTAGTGTCCAAGGACAGGGGAATGAAAAACTGTTTTTT
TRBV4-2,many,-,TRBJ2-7,CASSQGQLTSYEQYF,TGTGCCAGCAGCCAAGGACAGCTCACCTCCTACGAGCAGTACTTC
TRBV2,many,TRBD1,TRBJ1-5,CASKGQGEQPQHF,TGTGCCAGCAAGGGACAGGGAGAACAGCCCCAGCATTTT
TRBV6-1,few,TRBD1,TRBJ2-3,CASSQGQGAPYF,TGTGCCAGCAGTCAAGGACAGGGGGCACCGTATTTT